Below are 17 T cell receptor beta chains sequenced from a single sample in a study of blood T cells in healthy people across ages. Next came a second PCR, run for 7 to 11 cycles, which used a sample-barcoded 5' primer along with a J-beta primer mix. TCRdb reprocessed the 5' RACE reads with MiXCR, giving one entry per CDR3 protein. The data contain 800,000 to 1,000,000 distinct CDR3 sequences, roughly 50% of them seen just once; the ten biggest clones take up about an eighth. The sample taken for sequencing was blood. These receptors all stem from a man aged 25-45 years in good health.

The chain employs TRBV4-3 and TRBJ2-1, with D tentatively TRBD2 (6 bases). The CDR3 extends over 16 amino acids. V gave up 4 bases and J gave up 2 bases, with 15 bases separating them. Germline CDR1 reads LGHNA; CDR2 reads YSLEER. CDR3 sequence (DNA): TGCGCCAGCAGCCCACCCGGGGGATTGGCCTACAATGAGCAGTTCTTC. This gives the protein CASSPPGGLAYNEQFF.

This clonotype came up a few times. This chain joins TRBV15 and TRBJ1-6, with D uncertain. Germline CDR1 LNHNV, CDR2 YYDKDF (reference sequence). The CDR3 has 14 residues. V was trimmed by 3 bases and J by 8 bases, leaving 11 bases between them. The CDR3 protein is CATSSARPYSPLHF. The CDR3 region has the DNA TGTGCCACCAGCAGTGCTCGGCCATATTCACCCCTCCACTTT.

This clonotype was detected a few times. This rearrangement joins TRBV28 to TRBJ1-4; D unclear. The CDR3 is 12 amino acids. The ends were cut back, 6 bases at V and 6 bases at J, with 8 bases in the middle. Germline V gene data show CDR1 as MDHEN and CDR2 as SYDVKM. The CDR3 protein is CASSVRDEKLFF. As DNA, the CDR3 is TGTGCCAGCAGCGTTAGGGATGAAAAACTGTTTTTT.

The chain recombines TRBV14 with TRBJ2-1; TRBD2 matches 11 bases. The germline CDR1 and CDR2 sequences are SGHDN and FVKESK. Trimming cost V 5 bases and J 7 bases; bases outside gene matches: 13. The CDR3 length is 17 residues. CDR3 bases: TGTGCCAGCAGCTCAACCTCCGGACTAGCGGGTAAAAATGAGCAGTTCTTC. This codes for CASSSTSGLAGKNEQFF.

The CDR3 spells CASSQEGFTNEKLFF. Written as DNA, the CDR3 is TGTGCCAGCAGCCAGGAAGGTTTTACTAATGAAAAACTGTTTTTT. The chain uses TRBV9 and TRBJ1-4; D not resolved. Germline V gene sequence: CDR1 SGDLS, CDR2 YYNGEE. The CDR3 is 15 amino acids. The V and J ends lost 4 bases and 2 bases respectively, with 12 bases between them.

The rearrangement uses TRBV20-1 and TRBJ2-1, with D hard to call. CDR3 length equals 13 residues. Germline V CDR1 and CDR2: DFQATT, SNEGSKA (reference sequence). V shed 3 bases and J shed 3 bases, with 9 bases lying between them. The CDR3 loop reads CSASAPNYNEQFF. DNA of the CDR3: TGCAGTGCTAGCGCCCCAAACTACAATGAGCAGTTCTTC.

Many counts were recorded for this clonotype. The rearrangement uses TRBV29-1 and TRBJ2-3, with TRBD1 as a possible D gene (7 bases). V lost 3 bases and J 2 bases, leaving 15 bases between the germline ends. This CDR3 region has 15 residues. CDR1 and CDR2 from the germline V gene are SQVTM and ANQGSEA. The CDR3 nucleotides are TGCAGCGTTGATCTCAGGGGGGTTTTCACAGATACGCAGTATTTT. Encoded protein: CSVDLRGVFTDTQYF.

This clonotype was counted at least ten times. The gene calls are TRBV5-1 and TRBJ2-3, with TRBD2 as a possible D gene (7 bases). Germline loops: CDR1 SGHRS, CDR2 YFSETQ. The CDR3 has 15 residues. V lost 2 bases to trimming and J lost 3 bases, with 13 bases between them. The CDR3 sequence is CASSFTGGRTDTQYF. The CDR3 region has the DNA TGCGCCAGCAGCTTTACGGGGGGCCGAACAGATACGCAGTATTTT.

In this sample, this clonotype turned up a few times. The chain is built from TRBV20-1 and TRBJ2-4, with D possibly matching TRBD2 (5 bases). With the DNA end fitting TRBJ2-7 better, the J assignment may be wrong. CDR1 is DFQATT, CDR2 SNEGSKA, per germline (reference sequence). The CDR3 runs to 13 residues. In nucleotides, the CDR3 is TGCAGTGCTCCCTGGGAGACGATCTACGAGCAGTACTTC. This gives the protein CSAPWETIYEQYF.

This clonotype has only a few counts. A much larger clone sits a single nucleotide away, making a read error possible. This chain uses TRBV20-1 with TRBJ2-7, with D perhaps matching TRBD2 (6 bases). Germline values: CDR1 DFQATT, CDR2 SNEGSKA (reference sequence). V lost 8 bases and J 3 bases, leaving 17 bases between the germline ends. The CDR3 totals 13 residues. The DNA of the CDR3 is TGCAGTCCCCCGACGGGGGAAAACTACGAGCAGTACTTC. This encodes CSPPTGENYEQYF.

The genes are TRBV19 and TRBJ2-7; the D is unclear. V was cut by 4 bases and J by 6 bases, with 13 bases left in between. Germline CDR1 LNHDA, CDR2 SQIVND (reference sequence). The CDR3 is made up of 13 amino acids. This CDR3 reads CASSSRNRLEQYF. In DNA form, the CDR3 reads TGTGCCAGTAGTAGTCGAAACCGCCTCGAGCAGTACTTC.

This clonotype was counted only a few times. This CDR3 reads CASRGLAGGLANTGELFF. The CDR3 DNA reads as TGTGCCAGCAGGGGACTAGCGGGGGGCCTCGCGAACACCGGGGAGCTGTTTTTT. The chain has TRBV6-1 and TRBJ2-2; TRBD2 matches 15 bases. This CDR3 has 18 residues. V shed 6 bases, J shed 0 bases, and the junction held 5 bases outside the gene matches. Germline V gene sequence: CDR1 MNHNS, CDR2 SASEGT.

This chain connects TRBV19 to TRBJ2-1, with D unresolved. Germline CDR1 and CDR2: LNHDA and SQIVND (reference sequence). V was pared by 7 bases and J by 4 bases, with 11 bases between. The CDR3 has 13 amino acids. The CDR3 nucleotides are TGTGCCAGTATGGCAGACGTTTACAATGAGCAGTTCTTC. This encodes CASMADVYNEQFF.

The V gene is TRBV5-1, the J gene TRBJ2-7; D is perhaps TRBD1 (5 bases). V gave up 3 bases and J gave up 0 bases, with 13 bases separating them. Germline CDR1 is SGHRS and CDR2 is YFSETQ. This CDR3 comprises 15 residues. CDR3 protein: CASSYGHSDSYEQYF. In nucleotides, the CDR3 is TGCGCCAGCAGCTACGGACATTCGGACTCCTACGAGCAGTACTTC.

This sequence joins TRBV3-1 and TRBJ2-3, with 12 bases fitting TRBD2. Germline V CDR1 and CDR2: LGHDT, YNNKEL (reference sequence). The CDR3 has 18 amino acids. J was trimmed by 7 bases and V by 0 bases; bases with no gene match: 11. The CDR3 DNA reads TGTGCCAGCAGCCAAGACGGCCTAGCGGGGGGGCCGGTGCATACGCAGTATTTT. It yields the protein CASSQDGLAGGPVHTQYF.

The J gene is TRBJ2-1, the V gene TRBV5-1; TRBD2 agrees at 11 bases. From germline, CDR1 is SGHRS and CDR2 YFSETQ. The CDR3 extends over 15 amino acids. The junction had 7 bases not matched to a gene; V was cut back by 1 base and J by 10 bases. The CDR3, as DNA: TGCGCCAGCAGCTTGTCTAGCGGGGGGTCCTACGAGCAGTTCTTC. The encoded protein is CASSLSSGGSYEQFF.

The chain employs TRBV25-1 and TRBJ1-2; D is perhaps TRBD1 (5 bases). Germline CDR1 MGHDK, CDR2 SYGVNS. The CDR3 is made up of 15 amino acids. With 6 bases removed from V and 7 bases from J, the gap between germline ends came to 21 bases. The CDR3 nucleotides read TGTGCCAGCAGCGAAACGAATATCAGGACATCTGGCTACACCTTC. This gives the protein CASSETNIRTSGYTF.